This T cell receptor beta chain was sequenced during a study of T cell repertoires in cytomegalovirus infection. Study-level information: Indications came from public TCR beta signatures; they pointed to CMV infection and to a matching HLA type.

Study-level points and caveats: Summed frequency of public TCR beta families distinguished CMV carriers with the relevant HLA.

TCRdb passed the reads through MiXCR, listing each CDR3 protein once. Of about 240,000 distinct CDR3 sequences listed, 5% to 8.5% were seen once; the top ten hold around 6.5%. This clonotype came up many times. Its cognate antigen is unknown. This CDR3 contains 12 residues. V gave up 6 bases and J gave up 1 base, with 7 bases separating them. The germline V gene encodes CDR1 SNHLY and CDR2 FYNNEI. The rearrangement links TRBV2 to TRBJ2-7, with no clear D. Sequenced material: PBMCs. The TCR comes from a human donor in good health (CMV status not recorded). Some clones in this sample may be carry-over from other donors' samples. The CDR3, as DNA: TGTGCCAGCAGGTTCGGGTCCTACGAGCAGTACTTC. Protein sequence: CASRFGSYEQYF.